This T cell receptor beta chain was observed in a study of cytomegalovirus exposure and HLA in healthy donors. This clone has a single count. The antigen is not known. The donors gave bone marrow, and they were healthy. Study results and limitations: CMV serostatus was the sole immune exposure information available. It was in a later analysis that TCR association rates were seen to vary by HLA locus, highest for DRB1 and lowest for HLA-C. The study recorded over 150 TCR beta chains that were cytomegalovirus-associated.

With 7 bases clipped from V and 7 bases from J, the junction kept 12 bases outside the gene matches. Germline V gives CDR1 GTSNPN, CDR2 SVGIG (reference sequence). The CDR3 is made up of 13 amino acids. PCR primers comprised 60 Vbeta and 13 Jbeta primers. Sequencing used immunoSEQ multiplex PCR; TCRdb keeps in-frame clones, though not all of them. The repertoire holds 140,000 or so clones, with 61% as singletons. This TCR was sampled from a male donor in good health and CMV-seronegative. The genes are TRBV30 and TRBJ1-2, with 7 bases identical to TRBD1. Sequencing used PBMCs. The DNA of the CDR3 is TGTGCCTCGGGGTCCGGGGCAGGGGGTGGCTACACCTTC. It encodes CASGSGAGGGYTF. Filled out from reference TRBV30 and TRBJ1-2, the complete variable domain reads SQTIHQWPATLVQPVGSPLSLECTVEGTSNPNLYWYRQAAGRGLQLLFYSVGIGQISSEVPQNLSASRPQDRQFILSSKKLLLSDSGFYLCASGSGAGGGYTFGSGTRLTVV.